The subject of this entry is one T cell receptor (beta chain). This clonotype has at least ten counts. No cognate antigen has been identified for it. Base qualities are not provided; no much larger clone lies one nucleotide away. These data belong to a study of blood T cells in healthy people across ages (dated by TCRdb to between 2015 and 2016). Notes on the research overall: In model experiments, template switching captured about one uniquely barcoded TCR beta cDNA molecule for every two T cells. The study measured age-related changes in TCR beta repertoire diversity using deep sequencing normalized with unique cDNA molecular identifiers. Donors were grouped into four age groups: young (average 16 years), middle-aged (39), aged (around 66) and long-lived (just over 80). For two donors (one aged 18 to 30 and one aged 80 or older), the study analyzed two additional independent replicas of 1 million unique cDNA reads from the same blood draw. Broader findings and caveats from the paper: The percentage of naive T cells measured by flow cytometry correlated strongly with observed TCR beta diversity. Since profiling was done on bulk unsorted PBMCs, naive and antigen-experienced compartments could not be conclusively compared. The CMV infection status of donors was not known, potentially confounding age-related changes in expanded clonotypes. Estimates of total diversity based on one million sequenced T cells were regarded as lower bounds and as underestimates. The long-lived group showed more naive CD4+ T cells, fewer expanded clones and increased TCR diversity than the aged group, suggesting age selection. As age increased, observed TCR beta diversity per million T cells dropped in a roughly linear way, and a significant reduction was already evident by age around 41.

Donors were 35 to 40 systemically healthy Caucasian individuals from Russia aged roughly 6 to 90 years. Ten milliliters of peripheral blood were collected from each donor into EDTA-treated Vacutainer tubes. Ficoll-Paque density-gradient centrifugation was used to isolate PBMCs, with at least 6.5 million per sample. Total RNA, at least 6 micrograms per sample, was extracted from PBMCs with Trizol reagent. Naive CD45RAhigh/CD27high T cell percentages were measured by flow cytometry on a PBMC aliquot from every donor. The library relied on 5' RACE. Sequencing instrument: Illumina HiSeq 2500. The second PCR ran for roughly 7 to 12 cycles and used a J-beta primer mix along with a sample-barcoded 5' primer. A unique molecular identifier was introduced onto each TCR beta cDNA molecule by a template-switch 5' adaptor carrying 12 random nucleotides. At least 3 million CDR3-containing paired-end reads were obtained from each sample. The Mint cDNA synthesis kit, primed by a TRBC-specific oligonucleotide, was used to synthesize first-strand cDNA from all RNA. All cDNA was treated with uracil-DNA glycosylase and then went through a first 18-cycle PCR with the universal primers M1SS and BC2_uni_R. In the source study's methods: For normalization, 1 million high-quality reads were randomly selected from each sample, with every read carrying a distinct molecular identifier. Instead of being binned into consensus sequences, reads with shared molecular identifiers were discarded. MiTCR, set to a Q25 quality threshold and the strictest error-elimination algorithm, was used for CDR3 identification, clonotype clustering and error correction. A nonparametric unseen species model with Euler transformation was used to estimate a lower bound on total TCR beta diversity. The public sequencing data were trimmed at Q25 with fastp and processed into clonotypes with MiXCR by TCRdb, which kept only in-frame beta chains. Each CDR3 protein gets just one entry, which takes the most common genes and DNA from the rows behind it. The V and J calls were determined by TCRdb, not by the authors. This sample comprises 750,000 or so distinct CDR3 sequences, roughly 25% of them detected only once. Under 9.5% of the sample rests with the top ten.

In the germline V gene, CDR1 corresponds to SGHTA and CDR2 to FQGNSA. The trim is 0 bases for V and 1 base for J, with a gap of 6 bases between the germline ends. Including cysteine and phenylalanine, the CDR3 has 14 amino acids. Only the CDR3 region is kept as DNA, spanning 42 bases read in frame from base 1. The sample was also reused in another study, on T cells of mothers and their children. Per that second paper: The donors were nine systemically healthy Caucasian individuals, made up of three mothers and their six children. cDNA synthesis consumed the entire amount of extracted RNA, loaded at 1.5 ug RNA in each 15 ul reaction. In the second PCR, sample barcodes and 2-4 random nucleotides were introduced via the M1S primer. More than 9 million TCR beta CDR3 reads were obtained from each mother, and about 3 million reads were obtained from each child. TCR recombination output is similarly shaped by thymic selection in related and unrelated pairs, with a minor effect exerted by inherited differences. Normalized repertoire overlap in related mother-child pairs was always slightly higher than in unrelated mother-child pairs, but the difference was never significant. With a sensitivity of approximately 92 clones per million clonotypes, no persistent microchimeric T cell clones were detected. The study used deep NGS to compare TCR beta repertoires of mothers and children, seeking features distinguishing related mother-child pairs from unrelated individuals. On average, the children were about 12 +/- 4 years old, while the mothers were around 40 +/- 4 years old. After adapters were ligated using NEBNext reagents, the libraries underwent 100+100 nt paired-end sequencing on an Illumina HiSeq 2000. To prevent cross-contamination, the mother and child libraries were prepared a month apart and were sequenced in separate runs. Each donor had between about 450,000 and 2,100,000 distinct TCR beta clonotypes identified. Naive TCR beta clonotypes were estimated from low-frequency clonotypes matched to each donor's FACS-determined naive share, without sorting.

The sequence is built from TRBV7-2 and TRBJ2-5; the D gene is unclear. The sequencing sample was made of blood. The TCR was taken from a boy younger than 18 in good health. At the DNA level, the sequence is TGTGCCAGCAGCTTAGCGTTAGTCCAAGAGACCCAGTACTTC. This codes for CASSLALVQETQYF.